This T cell receptor (beta chain) was recorded in a study of cytomegalovirus exposure and HLA in healthy donors. This CDR3 has 14 residues. V was shortened by 1 base and J by 4 bases, with 8 bases between the two germline ends. Per germline, CDR1 MNHNS and CDR2 SASEGT. It was with 60 Vbeta and 13 Jbeta primers that the PCR ran. Method: immunoSEQ multiplex PCR; TCRdb's copy keeps in-frame clones and lacks some. The sample lists 130,000 or so clones, about 80% seen once, with around 3.6% in the top ten. Sequencing was carried out using PBMCs. This receptor was taken from a man younger than 45 in good health and CMV-seronegative. The gene calls are TRBV6-1 and TRBJ2-1; D may be TRBD2 (6 bases). In nucleotides, the CDR3 is TGTGCCAGCAGTGAAGGGGGGGTTTACAATGAGCAGTTCTTC. Translating gives CASSEGGVYNEQFF.